Included here is one T cell receptor beta chain sequence, with context. As yet, its antigen is unknown. Assaying covered some 10^5 TCR templates per sample. Assay used: immunoSEQ multiplex PCR; TCRdb lists only in-frame clones, some missing. The table has over 90,000 clones, about 94% seen once. This entry comes from a study of siplizumab effects on memory and regulatory T cells. Study-wide points: The apparent diversity of naive T cells exceeded that of memory cells, and naive T cells seemed to make a major contribution to the alloresponse.

The germline V and J ends were trimmed by 6 bases and 3 bases, with 13 bases remaining between them. Germline V CDR1 and CDR2: MDHEN, SYDVKM. The CDR3 runs to 14 residues. This receptor was identified in a human donor in good health. Sequenced sample: CD4+ T cells sorted from blood. This rearrangement joins TRBV28 to TRBJ2-3, with D tentatively TRBD1 (6 bases). DNA of the CDR3: TGTGCCAGCAGGGAACAGGGTGCTACAGATACGCAGTATTTT. Protein product: CASREQGATDTQYF.